These 3 T cell receptor beta chains share one sample of origin, sequenced in a study of regulatory T cells in long-lasting Graves disease. Time point meaning: newly diagnosed GD, antithyroid drugs for less than 3 months. PBMC RNA was the source of the TCR library. The authors built TCR beta libraries using iRepertoire HTBI primers and Arm-PCR of CDR3 regions. TCRdb recomputed calls from the multiplex PCR reads with MiXCR, one row per CDR3 protein. Of more than 400,000 distinct CDR3 sequences in the sample, less than 20% are singletons; the top ten hold around 10%. This sample also appeared in a second study, on T cells in Graves' hyperthyroidism and ophthalmopathy.

Here the sequenced sample was peripheral blood mononuclear cells (PBMCs), taken at new diagnosis, from a patient treated with antithyroid drugs. These receptors all stem from a young woman with Graves disease.

This clonotype was detected ten times or more. The rearrangement joins TRBV29-1 to TRBJ2-7; 7 positions match TRBD1. The V gene end was trimmed by 5 bases and the J gene end by 3 bases; junction bases not matched to a gene: 7. Germline V gives CDR1 SQVTM, CDR2 ANQGSEA. The CDR3 contains 13 residues. Here the CDR3 reads CSVHRQGVYEQYF. The CDR3 DNA is TGCAGCGTTCATAGACAGGGTGTCTACGAGCAGTACTTC.

This clonotype was seen many times. The rearrangement joins TRBV2 to TRBJ2-1, with 8 bases identical to TRBD2. J gave up 0 bases and V 7 bases, and 5 bases lay outside the gene matches. Germline CDR1 and CDR2: SNHLY and FYNNEI. The CDR3 is 15 amino acids. The CDR3 nucleotides read TGTGCCAGCACTGGCGGGAGGAGCTCCTACAATGAGCAGTTCTTC. Translation: CASTGGRSSYNEQFF.

This clonotype was seen a handful of times. The gene calls are TRBV10-2 and TRBJ1-3; D call uncertain. The V end lost 3 bases, the J end lost 1 base, and 10 bases lay between the germline ends. Germline V CDR1 and CDR2: WSHSY, SAAADI. CDR3 length equals 15 residues. The CDR3 DNA is TGCGCCAGCAGTGAAACGGTCTCGTCTGGAAACACCATATATTTT. Protein sequence: CASSETVSSGNTIYF.